A selection of T cell receptor beta chains follows, all from one sample in a study of beta chain features in type 1 diabetes. Only in-frame clones appear in the TCRdb table, and some are missing; sequencing was by immunoSEQ multiplex PCR. The sample has about 180,000 clones; about 12% are singletons. The sequenced material came from central memory CD4+ T cells from blood. The receptors shown here come from a woman between 18 and 30 years old in good health. The CDR3 runs from the conserved cysteine through the conserved F or W. Each record gives: CDR3 protein, CDR3 DNA, V gene, clone size, D gene, J gene. The D gene is left open where the match is weak. Size is stated for part of the rows, as once, few or many counts, or as a class when the clone is expanded.

CASSPNRGRSNEQFF	TGTGCCAGCAGCCCCAACAGGGGGCGAAGCAATGAGCAGTTCTTC	TRBV7-2	few	TRBD1	TRBJ2-1
CASSKEEYQETQYF	TGTGCCAGCAGCAAAGAAGAGTACCAAGAGACCCAGTACTTC	TRBV21-1	many	.	TRBJ2-5
CASSPPLAGGPSAKNIQYF	TGTGCCAGCTCACCCCCACTAGCGGGGGGCCCCTCGGCCAAAAACATTCAGTACTTC	TRBV18	few	TRBD2	TRBJ2-4
CASSAFGRGETQYF	TGTGCCAGCAGTGCATTCGGGAGAGGGGAGACCCAGTACTTC	TRBV2	few	.	TRBJ2-5
CASSHNEQGNYGYTF	TGTGCCAGCAGCCACAATGAACAGGGCAACTATGGCTACACCTTC	TRBV7-9	.	.	TRBJ1-2
CASNRDRAYEQYF	TGTGCCAGCAACCGGGACAGGGCCTACGAGCAGTACTTC	TRBV7-9	few	TRBD1	TRBJ2-7
CASSVRPGGGPLEQYF	TGTGCCAGCAGCGTTCGCCCCGGGGGAGGTCCCCTCGAGCAGTACTTC	TRBV9	.	.	TRBJ2-7
CASSAGTAQETQYF	TGCGCCAGCAGCGCTGGGACAGCACAAGAGACCCAGTACTTC	TRBV5-1	.	TRBD1	TRBJ2-5
CASKLAGPDTQYF	TGTGCCAGCAAACTAGCGGGTCCAGATACGCAGTATTTT	TRBV9	.	TRBD2	TRBJ2-3
CSVDLGVGLAGDEQYF	TGCAGCGTTGATTTAGGAGTTGGCCTAGCGGGAGACGAGCAGTACTTC	TRBV29-1	.	TRBD2	TRBJ2-7
CASRRRDSTNYGYTF	TGTGCCAGCAGACGCAGGGACAGCACGAACTATGGCTACACCTTC	TRBV6-5	.	TRBD1	TRBJ1-2
CASSSGEKVYGYTF	TGTGCCAGCAGTTCAGGGGAAAAGGTCTATGGCTACACCTTC	TRBV28	few	.	TRBJ1-2
CASRDARDIGELFF	TGTGCCAGCAGGGATGCCCGGGACATCGGGGAGCTGTTTTTT	TRBV2	.	.	TRBJ2-2
CASREIGGTPGANVLTF	TGTGCCAGCAGAGAAATAGGCGGGACCCCCGGGGCCAACGTCCTGACTTTC	TRBV27	.	.	TRBJ2-6
CASSVELGASSYNEQFF	TGTGCCAGCAGCGTAGAGTTGGGGGCGAGCTCCTACAATGAGCAGTTCTTC	TRBV9	.	.	TRBJ2-1
CAWRPPQGGGYTF	TGTGCCTGGAGACCCCCCCAGGGTGGGGGCTACACCTTC	TRBV30	few	.	TRBJ1-2
CASRDPGAGYTF	TGTGCCAGCAGGGACCCAGGGGCTGGCTACACCTTC	TRBV27	.	.	TRBJ1-2
CASSSGTDQHF	TGTGCCAGCAGCTCAGGGACAGACCAGCATTTT	TRBV7-2	.	TRBD1	TRBJ1-5
CASRRTGRNTEAFF	TGTGCCAGCAGACGGACAGGGAGGAACACTGAAGCTTTCTTT	TRBV28	.	TRBD1	TRBJ1-1
CATSRVGGSNQPQHF	TGTGCCACCAGCAGAGTGGGAGGAAGCAATCAGCCCCAGCATTTT	TRBV15	few	.	TRBJ1-5
CASSFRVQSYNEQFF	TGCGCCAGCAGCTTCAGGGTTCAGTCCTACAATGAGCAGTTCTTC	TRBV5-1	few	.	TRBJ2-1
CASSYPTGGLNTEAFF	TGTGCCAGCAGTTACCCGACAGGGGGGCTTAACACTGAAGCTTTCTTT	TRBV6-5	.	TRBD1	TRBJ1-1
CASSRQGTHNEQFF	TGTGCCAGCAGCCGACAGGGGACCCACAATGAGCAGTTCTTC	TRBV7-3	.	TRBD1	TRBJ2-1
CASSIGVGEGQETQYF	TGTGCCAGCAGCATCGGGGTGGGGGAGGGCCAAGAGACCCAGTACTTC	TRBV7-2	.	TRBD2	TRBJ2-5
CASSRDYRYEQYF	TGTGCCAGCAGCCGAGACTACCGCTACGAGCAGTACTTC	TRBV2	.	.	TRBJ2-7
CASSPDSGYTF	TGTGCCAGCTCACCCGACAGTGGCTACACCTTC	TRBV18	few	.	TRBJ1-2
CASSLLTTYRENTEAFF	TGTGCCAGCAGCTTACTTACCACTTACAGGGAGAACACTGAAGCTTTCTTT	TRBV11-2	.	.	TRBJ1-1
CASSPQGSGNIQYF	TGCGCCAGCAGCCCGCAGGGGTCGGGTAACATTCAGTACTTC	TRBV23-1	few	.	TRBJ2-4
CASRYVAPGYNEQFF	TGTGCCAGCAGATACGTGGCCCCCGGGTACAATGAGCAGTTCTTC	TRBV5-4	.	.	TRBJ2-1
CASSQEQGYQPQHF	TGCGCCAGCAGCCAAGAACAGGGCTATCAGCCCCAGCATTTT	TRBV4-1	.	.	TRBJ1-5
CASSSATGEDEQFF	TGCGCCAGCAGCAGCGCGACAGGGGAGGATGAGCAGTTCTTC	TRBV5-1	.	TRBD1	TRBJ2-1
CASSFSVQGNTGELFF	TGTGCCAGCAGTTTTAGTGTTCAGGGGAACACCGGGGAGCTGTTTTTT	TRBV27	many	.	TRBJ2-2
CASSAEWGVSAYEQYF	TGTGCCAGCAGCGCCGAGTGGGGGGTATCCGCCTACGAGCAGTACTTC	TRBV27	.	.	TRBJ2-7
CASSQSGQRSTRDEQFF	TGTGCCAGCAGCCAATCGGGTCAGCGGTCAACCCGGGATGAGCAGTTCTTC	TRBV14	.	.	TRBJ2-1
CASTLRAGSSYNEQFF	TGTGCCAGCACCTTACGGGCGGGTAGCTCCTACAATGAGCAGTTCTTC	TRBV27	few	.	TRBJ2-1